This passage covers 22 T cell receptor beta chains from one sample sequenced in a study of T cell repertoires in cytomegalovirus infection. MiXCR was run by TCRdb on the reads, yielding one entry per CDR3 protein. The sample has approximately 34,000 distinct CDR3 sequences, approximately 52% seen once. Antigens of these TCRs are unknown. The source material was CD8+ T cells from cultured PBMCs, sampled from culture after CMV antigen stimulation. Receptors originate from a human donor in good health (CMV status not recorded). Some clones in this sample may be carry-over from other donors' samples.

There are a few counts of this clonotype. The CDR3 loop reads CASSLDHEGLDGELFF. The CDR3 nucleotides are TGTGCCAGCAGCTTGGATCATGAGGGGCTTGACGGGGAGCTGTTTTTT. The chain couples TRBV7-2 to TRBJ2-2; D may correspond to TRBD1 or TRBD2 (5 bases each). The germline V gene has CDR1 SGHTA and CDR2 FQGNSA. The CDR3 runs to 16 residues. V dropped 3 bases and J dropped 7 bases, with 18 bases sitting between them.

CDR3 residues: CASSLESSYNEQFF. In nucleotides, the CDR3 is TGTGCCAGCAGCTTAGAGAGCTCCTACAATGAGCAGTTCTTC. This rearrangement joins TRBV5-6 to TRBJ2-1, with D uncertain. The CDR3 totals 14 residues. Germline CDR1 SGHDT, CDR2 YYEEEE. V was shortened by 2 bases and J by 0 bases, with 6 bases between the two germline ends.

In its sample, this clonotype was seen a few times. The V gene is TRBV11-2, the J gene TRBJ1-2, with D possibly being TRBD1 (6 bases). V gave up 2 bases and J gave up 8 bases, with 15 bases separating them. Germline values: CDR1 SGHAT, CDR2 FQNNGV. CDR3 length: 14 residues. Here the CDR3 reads CASSLFGSGEGYTF. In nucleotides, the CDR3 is TGTGCCAGCAGCTTATTTGGGTCAGGGGAAGGCTACACCTTC.

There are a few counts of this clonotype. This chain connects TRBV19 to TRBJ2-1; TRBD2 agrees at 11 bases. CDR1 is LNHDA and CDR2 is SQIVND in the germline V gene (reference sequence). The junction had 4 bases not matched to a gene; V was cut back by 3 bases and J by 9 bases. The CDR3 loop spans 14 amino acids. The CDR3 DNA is TGTGCCAGTAGTATTAGCGGGAGGGTTAGTGAGCAGTTCTTC. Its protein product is CASSISGRVSEQFF.

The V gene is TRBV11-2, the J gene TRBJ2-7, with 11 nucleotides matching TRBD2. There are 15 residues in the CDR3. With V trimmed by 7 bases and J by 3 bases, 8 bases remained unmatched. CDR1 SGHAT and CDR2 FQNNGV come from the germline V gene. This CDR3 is CASTEGLADNYEQYF. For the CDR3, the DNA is TGTGCCAGCACCGAGGGACTAGCGGACAACTACGAGCAGTACTTC.

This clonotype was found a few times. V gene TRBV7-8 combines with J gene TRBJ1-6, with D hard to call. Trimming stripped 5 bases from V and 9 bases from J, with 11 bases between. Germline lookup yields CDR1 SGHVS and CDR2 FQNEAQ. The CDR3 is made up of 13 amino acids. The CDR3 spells CASSVELPSPLHF. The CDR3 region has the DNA TGTGCCAGCAGCGTAGAGTTACCTTCACCCCTCCACTTT. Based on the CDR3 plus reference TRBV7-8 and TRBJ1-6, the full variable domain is GAGVSQSPRYKVAKRGQDVALRCDPISGHVSLFWYQQALGQGPEFLTYFQNEAQLDKSGLPSDRFFAERPEGSVSTLKIQRTQQEDSAVYLCASSVELPSPLHFGNGTRLTVT.

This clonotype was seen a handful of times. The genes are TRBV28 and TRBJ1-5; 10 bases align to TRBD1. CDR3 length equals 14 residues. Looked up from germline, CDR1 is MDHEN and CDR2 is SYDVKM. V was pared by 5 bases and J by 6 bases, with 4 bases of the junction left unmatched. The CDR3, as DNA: TGTGCCAGCAGTCCGGGACAGGGGATTCAGCCCCAGCATTTT. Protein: CASSPGQGIQPQHF.

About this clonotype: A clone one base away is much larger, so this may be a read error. Written as DNA, the CDR3 is TGTGCCAGCAGAAGTGGGATAGCGGGAGGAGGAGGAGATACGCAGTATTTT. This gives the protein CASRSGIAGGGGDTQYF. This rearrangement joins TRBV7-9 to TRBJ2-3, with 10 bases lining up with TRBD2. The CDR3 runs 17 residues. The junction had 14 bases not matched to a gene; V was cut back by 6 bases and J by 5 bases. CDR1 and CDR2 from the germline V gene are SEHNR and FQNEAQ (reference sequence).

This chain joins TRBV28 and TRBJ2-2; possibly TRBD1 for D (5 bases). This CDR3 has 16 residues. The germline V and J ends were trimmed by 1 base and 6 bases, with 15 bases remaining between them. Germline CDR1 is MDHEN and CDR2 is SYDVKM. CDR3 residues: CASSLFRERPAGELFF. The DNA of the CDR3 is TGTGCCAGCAGTTTATTCAGGGAAAGGCCCGCCGGGGAGCTGTTTTTT.

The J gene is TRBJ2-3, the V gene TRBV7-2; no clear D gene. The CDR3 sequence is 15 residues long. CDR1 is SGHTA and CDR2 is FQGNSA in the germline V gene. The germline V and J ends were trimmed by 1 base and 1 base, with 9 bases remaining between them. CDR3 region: CASSLDSGGTDTQYF. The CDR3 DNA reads TGTGCCAGCAGCTTAGACTCCGGTGGCACAGATACGCAGTATTTT.

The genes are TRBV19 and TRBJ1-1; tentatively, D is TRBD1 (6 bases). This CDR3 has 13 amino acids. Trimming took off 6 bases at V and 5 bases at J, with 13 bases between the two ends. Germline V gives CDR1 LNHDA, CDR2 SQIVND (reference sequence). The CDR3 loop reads CASSPGGLTEAFF. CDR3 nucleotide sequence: TGTGCCAGTAGCCCCGGGGGCCTTACTGAAGCTTTCTTT. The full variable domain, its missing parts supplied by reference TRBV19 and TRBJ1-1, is DGGITQSPKYLFRKEGQNVTLSCEQNLNHDAMYWYRQDPGQGLRLIYYSQIVNDFQKGDIAEGYSVSREKKESFPLTVTSAQKNPTAFYLCASSPGGLTEAFFGQGTRLTVV.

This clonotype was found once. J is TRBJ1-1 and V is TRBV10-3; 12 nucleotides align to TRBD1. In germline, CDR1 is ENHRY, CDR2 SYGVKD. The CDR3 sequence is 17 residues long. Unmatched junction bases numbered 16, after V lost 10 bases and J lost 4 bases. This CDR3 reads CATYPAGTGGAGTEAFF. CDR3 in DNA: TGTGCCACATATCCTGCCGGGACAGGGGGCGCCGGCACTGAAGCTTTCTTT.

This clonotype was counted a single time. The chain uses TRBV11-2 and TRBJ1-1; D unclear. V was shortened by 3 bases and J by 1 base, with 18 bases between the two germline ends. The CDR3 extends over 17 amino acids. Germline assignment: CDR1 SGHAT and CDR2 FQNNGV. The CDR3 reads CASSFFKTRQENTEAFF. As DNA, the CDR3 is TGTGCCAGCAGCTTTTTTAAGACGAGGCAGGAGAACACTGAAGCTTTCTTT.

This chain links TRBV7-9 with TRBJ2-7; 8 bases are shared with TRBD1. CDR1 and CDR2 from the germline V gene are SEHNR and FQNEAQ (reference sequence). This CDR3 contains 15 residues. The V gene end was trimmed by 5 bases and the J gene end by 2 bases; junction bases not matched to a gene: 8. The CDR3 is CASSQDQGAAYEQYF. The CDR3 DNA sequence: TGTGCCAGCAGCCAAGACCAGGGGGCGGCCTACGAGCAGTACTTC. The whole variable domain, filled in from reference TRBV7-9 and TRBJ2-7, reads DTGVSQNPRHKITKRGQNVTFRCDPISEHNRLYWYRQTLGQGPEFLTYFQNEAQLEKSRLLSDRFSAERPKGSFSTLEIQRTEQGDSAMYLCASSQDQGAAYEQYFGPGTRLTVT.

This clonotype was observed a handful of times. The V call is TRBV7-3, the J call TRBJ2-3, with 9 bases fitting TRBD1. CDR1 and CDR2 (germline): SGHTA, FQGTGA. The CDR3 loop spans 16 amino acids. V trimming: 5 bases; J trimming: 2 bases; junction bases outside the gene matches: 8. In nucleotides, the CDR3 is TGTGCCAGCAGCCCGTTAGACAGGGGGTACACAGATACGCAGTATTTT. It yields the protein CASSPLDRGYTDTQYF.

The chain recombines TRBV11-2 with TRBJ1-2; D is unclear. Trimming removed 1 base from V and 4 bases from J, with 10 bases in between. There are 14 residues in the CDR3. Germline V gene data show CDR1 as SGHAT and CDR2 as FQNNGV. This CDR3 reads CASSLAGMGYGYTF. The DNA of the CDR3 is TGTGCCAGCAGCTTAGCTGGGATGGGCTATGGCTACACCTTC.

CDR3 coding DNA: TGTGCCAGCAGCCCCCGATCAGCGGGAGAGACGTACGAGCAGTACTTC. It is translated as CASSPRSAGETYEQYF. The rearrangement links TRBV7-6 to TRBJ2-7; TRBD2 matches 8 bases. This CDR3 is 16 amino acids long. CDR1 and CDR2 (germline): SGHVS, FNYEAQ. The V segment lost 5 bases and the J segment 4 bases; nucleotides outside the gene matches: 13.

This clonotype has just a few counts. The CDR3 nucleotides are TGTGCCAGCAGTGATCCGGGACAGGGAGGTTTGTGGACCCAAGAGACCCAGTACTTC. As protein: CASSDPGQGGLWTQETQYF. This chain links TRBV25-1 with TRBJ2-5; 9 bases map to TRBD1. Germline loops: CDR1 MGHDK, CDR2 SYGVNS. This CDR3 has 19 amino acids. V lost 3 bases to trimming and J lost 1 base; unmatched junction nucleotides: 15.

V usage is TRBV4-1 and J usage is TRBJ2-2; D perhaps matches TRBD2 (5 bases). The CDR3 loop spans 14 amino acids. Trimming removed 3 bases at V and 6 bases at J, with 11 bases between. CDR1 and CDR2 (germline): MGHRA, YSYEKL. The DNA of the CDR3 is TGCGCCAGCAGCCATCCAGAGGGCTCCGGGGAGCTGTTTTTT. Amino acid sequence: CASSHPEGSGELFF.

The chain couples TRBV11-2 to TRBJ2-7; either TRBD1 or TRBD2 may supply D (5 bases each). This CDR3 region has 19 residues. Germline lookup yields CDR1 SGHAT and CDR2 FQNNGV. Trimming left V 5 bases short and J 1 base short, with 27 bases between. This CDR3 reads CASSHTGRSFNLISYEQYF. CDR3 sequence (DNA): TGTGCCAGCAGCCATACGGGACGGTCCTTTAACCTCATTTCCTACGAGCAGTACTTC. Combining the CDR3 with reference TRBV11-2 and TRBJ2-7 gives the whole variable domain EAGVAQSPRYKIIEKRQSVAFWCNPISGHATLYWYQQILGQGPKLLIQFQNNGVVDDSQLPKDRFSAERLKGVDSTLKIQPAKLEDSAVYLCASSHTGRSFNLISYEQYFGPGTRLTVT.

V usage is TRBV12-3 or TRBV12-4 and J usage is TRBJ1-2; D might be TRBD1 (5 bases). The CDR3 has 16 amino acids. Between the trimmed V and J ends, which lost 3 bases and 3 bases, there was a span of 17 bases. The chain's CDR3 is CASSFSGRKAYYGYTF. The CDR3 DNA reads TGTGCCAGCAGTTTTTCGGGACGAAAGGCGTACTATGGCTACACCTTC.

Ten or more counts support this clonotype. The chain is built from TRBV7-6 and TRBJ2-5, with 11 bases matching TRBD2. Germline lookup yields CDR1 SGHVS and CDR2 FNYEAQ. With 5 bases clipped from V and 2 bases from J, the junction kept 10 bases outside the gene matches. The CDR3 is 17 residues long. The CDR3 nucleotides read TGTGCCAGCAGCCCCGTTGGGGCTAGCGGGGGGCAAGAGACCCAGTACTTC. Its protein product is CASSPVGASGGQETQYF.